These 29 T cell receptor beta chains share one sample of origin, sequenced in a study of PD-1 blockade in classical Hodgkin lymphoma. Measured with immunoSEQ multiplex PCR; TCRdb has only the in-frame clones, and not every one. The sample lists roughly 60,000 clones, 90% occurring once. All the patients suffered relapse after autologous stem cell transplantation, and brentuximab vedotin exposure differed. The sample consisted of peripheral blood mononuclear cells (PBMCs), taken at baseline. The receptor source for this set is a human donor with classical Hodgkin lymphoma.

The chain uses TRBV5-5 and TRBJ2-3; 9 bases are a match to TRBD2. The V segment lost 4 bases and the J segment 1 base; nucleotides outside the gene matches: 7. The CDR3 is made up of 16 amino acids. The germline CDR1 and CDR2 sequences are SGHKS and YYEKEE (reference sequence). The CDR3 here is CASSTGPSGGTDTQYF. CDR3 nucleotides: TGTGCCAGCAGCACGGGTCCTAGCGGGGGCACAGATACGCAGTATTTT.

The chain has TRBV5-1 and TRBJ2-2; TRBD2 aligns across 10 bases. Losses at the gene ends were 0 bases for V and 7 bases for J; bases not matched to a gene: 6. This CDR3 region has 16 residues. CDR1 and CDR2 from the germline V gene are SGHRS and YFSETQ. CDR3 loop: CASSLGAGGPIGELFF. CDR3 DNA sequence: TGCGCCAGCAGCTTGGGAGCGGGAGGGCCTATCGGGGAGCTGTTTTTT. Drawing the rest from reference TRBV5-1 and TRBJ2-2, the complete variable domain is KAGVTQTPRYLIKTRGQQVTLSCSPISGHRSVSWYQQTPGQGLQFLFEYFSETQRNKGNFPGRFSGRQFSNSRSEMNVSTLELGDSALYLCASSLGAGGPIGELFFGEGSRLTVL.

The gene calls are TRBV7-5 and TRBJ2-5. TRBV7-5 is marked as a pseudogene. CDR3 length: 14 amino acids. The chain's CDR3 is CASSLGLGQETQYF. CDR3 nucleotides: TGTGCCAGCAGCTTAGGATTAGGGCAAGAGACCCAGTACTTC.

The chain recombines TRBV9 with TRBJ1-2; D is uncertain. The germline V and J ends were trimmed by 7 bases and 2 bases, with 15 bases remaining between them. Germline CDR1 reads SGDLS; CDR2 reads YYNGEE. The CDR3 runs to 14 residues. CDR3: CASLRGSGNYGYTF. In DNA form, the CDR3 reads TGTGCCAGCCTCCGGGGAAGCGGGAACTATGGCTACACCTTC.

The chain combines TRBV7-2 with TRBJ2-1; 8 nucleotides agree with TRBD2. V dropped 5 bases and J dropped 9; count of bases not matched to a gene: 12. The CDR3 is made up of 15 amino acids. Germline-derived CDR1 and CDR2 are SGHTA and FQGNSA. The CDR3 region has the DNA TGTGCCAGCAGCCGGGGACTAGGCGCTTCCGGTGAGCAGTTCTTC. Protein product: CASSRGLGASGEQFF.

This chain connects TRBV19 to TRBJ2-1; D is perhaps TRBD1 (6 bases). The CDR3 spans 13 residues. Germline V gene sequence: CDR1 LNHDA, CDR2 SQIVND (reference sequence). The V gene lost 5 bases and the J gene lost 6 bases, with 11 bases spanning the gap. CDR3 protein: CASSFGTINEQFF. The CDR3 bases are TGTGCCAGTAGTTTCGGGACAATCAATGAGCAGTTCTTC.

The chain joins TRBV5-5 to TRBJ1-1; possible D gene TRBD1, 6 bases. Trimming removed 3 bases at V and 1 base at J, with 10 bases between. The CDR3 covers 14 residues. Germline V gene lookup returns CDR1 SGHKS and CDR2 YYEKEE (reference sequence). This CDR3 is CASSSLQGNTEAFF. The CDR3 bases are TGTGCCAGCAGCTCGTTACAGGGGAACACTGAAGCTTTCTTT.

CDR3 bases: TGCAGCGTTGGATATCAGGGTAATGAAAAACTGTTTTTT. Protein: CSVGYQGNEKLFF. V is TRBV29-1 and J is TRBJ1-4; D is possibly TRBD1 (5 bases). The CDR3 covers 13 residues. CDR1 and CDR2 (germline): SQVTM, ANQGSEA. Trimming took 4 bases from V and 4 from J, leaving 10 bases between them. The variable domain in full, with the rest retrieved from reference TRBV29-1 and TRBJ1-4, is SAVISQKPSRDICQRGTSLTIQCQVDSQVTMMFWYRQQPGQSLTLIATANQGSEATYESGFVIDKFPISRPNLTFSTLTVSNMSPEDSSIYLCSVGYQGNEKLFFGSGTQLSVL.

This rearrangement joins TRBV6-5 to TRBJ2-7; TRBD1 aligns across 9 bases. The CDR3 is 15 residues long. Trimming took 2 bases from V and 6 from J; bases not matched to a gene: 8. Per germline, CDR1 MNHEY and CDR2 SVGAGI. CDR3 in amino acids: CASSYGGTGFSEQYF. CDR3 bases: TGTGCCAGCAGTTACGGGGGGACAGGGTTTAGCGAGCAGTACTTC.

The chain is built from TRBV19 and TRBJ1-3; D remains ambiguous. CDR3 size: 14 residues. V lost 5 bases and J 0 bases, leaving 8 bases between the germline ends. Germline CDR1 reads LNHDA; CDR2 reads SQIVND (reference sequence). The CDR3: CASSLGISGNTIYF. CDR3 DNA sequence: TGTGCCAGTAGTTTGGGTATCTCTGGAAACACCATATATTTT.

The chain combines TRBV2 with TRBJ2-3, with D possibly TRBD1 on 6 matching bases. V was clipped by 11 bases and J by 2 bases, with 17 bases between them. Looked up from germline, CDR1 is SNHLY and CDR2 is FYNNEI. This CDR3 is 14 amino acids long. CDR3 residues: CAAQRDTTTDTQYF. CDR3 DNA sequence: TGTGCCGCCCAACGGGACACGACCACAGATACGCAGTATTTT. The whole variable domain, remainder taken from reference TRBV2 and TRBJ2-3, is EPEVTQTPSHQVTQMGQEVILRCVPISNHLYFYWYRQILGQKVEFLVSFYNNEISEKSEIFDDQFSVERPDGSNFTLKIRSTKLEDSAMYFCAAQRDTTTDTQYFGPGTRLTVL.

The chain uses TRBV5-1 and TRBJ2-3; TRBD1 might be the D (6 bases). The CDR3 has 15 residues. CDR1 and CDR2 (germline): SGHRS, YFSETQ. V lost 3 bases and J 0 bases, leaving 11 bases between the germline ends. This chain's CDR3 is CASSYTGLSTDTQYF. The CDR3 nucleotides are TGCGCCAGCAGCTATACAGGGTTGAGCACAGATACGCAGTATTTT.

This clone was found once. The J gene is TRBJ1-1, the V gene TRBV5-1, with 7 bases identical to TRBD1. The CDR3 length is 20 residues. With 0 bases clipped from V and 5 bases from J, the junction kept 22 bases outside the gene matches. The germline V gene has CDR1 SGHRS and CDR2 YFSETQ. The CDR3 is CASSLGGLSGGGQGRTEAFF. For the CDR3, the DNA is TGCGCCAGCAGCTTGGGAGGTCTAAGTGGAGGGGGCCAGGGAAGAACTGAAGCTTTCTTT.

The chain carries TRBV28 and TRBJ1-5, with 10 bases identical to TRBD1. V was clipped by 6 bases and J by 7 bases; unmatched bases: 9. Germline assignment: CDR1 MDHEN and CDR2 SYDVKM. This CDR3 spans 15 amino acids. The CDR3 here is CASRPPGQGNQPQHF. The DNA of the CDR3 is TGTGCCAGCAGACCCCCGGGACAGGGGAACCAGCCCCAGCATTTT.

V and J are TRBV18 and TRBJ1-2; a weak D match, TRBD1 (6 bases). This CDR3 has 17 residues. The germline V gene encodes CDR1 KGHSH and CDR2 LQKENI. V was pared by 3 bases and J by 2 bases, with 19 bases between. The CDR3 is CASSPPRGGASNYGYTF. CDR3 nucleotides: TGTGCCAGCTCACCGCCGCGTGGGGGGGCCTCCAACTATGGCTACACCTTC.

The chain joins TRBV28 to TRBJ2-1, with D hard to call. Trimming shortened V by 2 bases and J by 4 bases, and 6 bases separated the two germline ends. The CDR3 extends over 13 amino acids. Germline CDR1 MDHEN, CDR2 SYDVKM. The CDR3 DNA reads as TGTGCCAGCAGTTTACTGAGATACAATGAGCAGTTCTTC. Translated: CASSLLRYNEQFF.

The chain uses TRBV28 and TRBJ2-3; D is uncertain. The CDR3 loop spans 14 amino acids. Germline loops: CDR1 MDHEN, CDR2 SYDVKM. Trimming removed 0 bases at V and 1 base at J, with 5 bases between. DNA for the CDR3: TGTGCCAGCAGTTTATGGGTGGGCACAGATACGCAGTATTTT. Amino acid sequence: CASSLWVGTDTQYF.

This chain uses TRBV9 with TRBJ2-2; perhaps TRBD2 as D (7 bases). The V and J ends lost 4 bases and 0 bases respectively, with 13 bases between them. Germline V lookup: CDR1 SGDLS, CDR2 YYNGEE. CDR3 length: 16 residues. CDR3: CASSPGGDPNTGELFF. For the CDR3, the DNA is TGTGCCAGCAGCCCGGGGGGCGATCCGAACACCGGGGAGCTGTTTTTT.

Here the CDR3 reads CASSRPRDSYNEQFF. CDR3 nucleotides: TGTGCCAGCAGCCGCCCCCGGGACTCATACAATGAGCAGTTCTTC. The rearrangement links TRBV7-2 to TRBJ2-1; D might be TRBD2 (6 bases). This CDR3 contains 15 residues. The germline V gene encodes CDR1 SGHTA and CDR2 FQGNSA. The V and J ends lost 5 bases and 4 bases respectively, with 15 bases between them.

The chain combines TRBV5-1 with TRBJ2-3, with 13 bases aligning to TRBD2. The CDR3 contains 16 residues. V trimming: 3 bases; J trimming: 6 bases; junction bases outside the gene matches: 7. CDR1 is SGHRS, CDR2 YFSETQ, per germline. The CDR3 protein is CASSSSGLAGVDTQYF. CDR3 sequence (DNA): TGCGCCAGCAGCTCCTCCGGACTAGCGGGAGTGGATACGCAGTATTTT.

The rearrangement uses TRBV7-6 and TRBJ2-3; TRBD2 matches 9 bases. Trimming took 3 bases from V and 3 from J; bases not matched to a gene: 7. The CDR3 has 16 residues. Germline V CDR1 and CDR2: SGHVS, FNYEAQ. CDR3 DNA sequence: TGTGCCAGCAGCTTTTCCAGCGGGGGGCCGACAGATACGCAGTATTTT. Translation gives CASSFSSGGPTDTQYF. The full variable domain, rest sourced from reference TRBV7-6 and TRBJ2-3, is GAGVSQSPRYKVTKRGQDVALRCDPISGHVSLYWYRQALGQGPEFLTYFNYEAQQDKSGLPNDRFSAERPEGSISTLTIQRTEQRDSAMYRCASSFSSGGPTDTQYFGPGTRLTVL.

The V gene is TRBV9, the J gene TRBJ2-3; D call uncertain. The V end lost 0 bases, the J end lost 1 base, and 6 bases lay between the germline ends. The CDR3 totals 14 residues. Germline assignment: CDR1 SGDLS and CDR2 YYNGEE. CDR3 region: CASSVAEGTDTQYF. The CDR3 nucleotides read TGTGCCAGCAGCGTAGCCGAGGGCACAGATACGCAGTATTTT.

The rearrangement joins TRBV28 to TRBJ2-3, with D maybe TRBD1 (6 bases). This CDR3 region has 13 residues. Germline values: CDR1 MDHEN, CDR2 SYDVKM. V lost 3 bases and J 6 bases, leaving 10 bases between the germline ends. CDR3 region: CASSFRGLDTQYF. The CDR3 DNA reads as TGTGCCAGCAGTTTCAGGGGTTTGGATACGCAGTATTTT.

This clone was detected only once. The chain employs TRBV11-2 and TRBJ2-1, with TRBD2 matching 11 bases. CDR3 length: 16 residues. The ends lost 5 bases at V and 4 bases at J; junction bases unmatched: 7. The germline V gene has CDR1 SGHAT and CDR2 FQNNGV. The CDR3 DNA reads as TGTGCCAGCAGCCCCTTAGCGGGAGGGCCTTACAATGAGCAGTTCTTC. Its translation is CASSPLAGGPYNEQFF.

The chain combines TRBV28 with TRBJ2-2; D is perhaps TRBD2 (5 bases). Trimming shortened V by 5 bases and J by 3 bases, and 13 bases separated the two germline ends. The CDR3 length is 15 residues. The germline V gene encodes CDR1 MDHEN and CDR2 SYDVKM. CDR3 coding DNA: TGTGCCAGCAGTCCAGTGGGGAGTGACACCGGGGAGCTGTTTTTT. Protein sequence: CASSPVGSDTGELFF.

This clone has just one count. The gene calls are TRBV19 and TRBJ2-7, with D possibly matching TRBD2 (6 bases). CDR1 and CDR2 from the germline V gene are LNHDA and SQIVND (reference sequence). Trimming cost V 3 bases and J 9 bases, with 21 bases left between them. CDR3 length equals 15 residues. CDR3 amino acids: CASSIQGGSGGAQYF. CDR3 DNA sequence: TGTGCCAGTAGTATTCAGGGTGGTAGCGGCGGGGCGCAGTACTTC.

Comment on this clone: Compared with germline, one end of the junction differs, possibly owing to a read error. The chain joins TRBV7-2 to TRBJ1-1; D unresolved. Germline V gene lookup returns CDR1 SGHTA and CDR2 FQGNSA. The CDR3 consists of 13 residues. DNA of the CDR3: TGTGCCAGCAGCTTAACCCCGTTGTCAGACCTTGTCTTT. Its protein is CASSLTPLSDLVF.

In its sample, this clone was seen once. The chain is built from TRBV28 and TRBJ1-5, with D possibly matching TRBD1 (5 bases). The germline gives CDR1 MDHEN, CDR2 SYDVKM. The CDR3 has 11 residues. The V and J ends lost 4 bases and 7 bases respectively, with 5 bases between them. This CDR3 is CASSWGQPQHF. The DNA of the CDR3 is TGTGCCAGCAGTTGGGGCCAGCCCCAGCATTTT. Drawing the rest from reference TRBV28 and TRBJ1-5, the complete variable domain is DVKVTQSSRYLVKRTGEKVFLECVQDMDHENMFWYRQDPGLGLRLIYFSYDVKMKEKGDIPEGYSVSREKKERFSLILESASTNQTSMYLCASSWGQPQHFGDGTRLSIL.

The chain uses TRBV2 and TRBJ2-3, with no clear D. CDR3 length: 15 amino acids. CDR1 is SNHLY and CDR2 is FYNNEI in the germline V gene. V was shortened by 2 bases and J by 2 bases, with 11 bases between the two germline ends. The CDR3 is CASSESPGFTDTQYF. The CDR3 DNA reads as TGTGCCAGCAGTGAATCCCCGGGTTTCACAGATACGCAGTATTTT.